A selection of T cell receptor beta chains follows, all from one sample in a study of cytomegalovirus exposure and HLA in healthy donors. Repertoires were generated with immunoSEQ multiplex PCR, while TCRdb's copy carries only in-frame clones and drops some. Of about 190,000 clones listed, over 70% are singletons. The material sequenced was PBMCs. The receptors derive from a woman aged 25 to 45 in good health and CMV-seronegative. Both conserved end residues are part of each CDR3. Each record gives: CDR3 protein, CDR3 DNA, clone size, D gene, J gene, V gene. A D gene is named only where the DNA matches it firmly. The size entry is marked missing in some rows and otherwise reads once, few, many or a size class.

CDR3: CASSNPGLAGTDTQYF
DNA: TGTGCCAGCAGCAATCCTGGACTAGCAGGCACAGATACGCAGTATTTT
size: .
D: TRBD2
J: TRBJ2-3
V: TRBV27

CDR3: CASGGGQANNSPLHF
DNA: TGTGCCAGCGGGGGGGGACAGGCCAATAATTCACCCCTCCACTTT
size: .
D: TRBD1
J: TRBJ1-6
V: TRBV28

CDR3: CASSQERRQPQHF
DNA: TGCGCCAGCAGCCAAGAAAGGAGGCAGCCCCAGCATTTT
size: .
D: .
J: TRBJ1-5
V: TRBV4-1

CDR3: CASSLVTGQGHEQYF
DNA: TGTGCCAGCAGCTTAGTAACGGGACAGGGCCACGAGCAGTACTTC
size: .
D: TRBD1
J: TRBJ2-7
V: TRBV7-9

CDR3: CSATTRAGVVNEQFF
DNA: TGCAGCGCCACAACTAGGGCGGGAGTGGTGAATGAGCAGTTCTTC
size: .
D: TRBD2
J: TRBJ2-1
V: TRBV29-1

CDR3: CASSIQQGAAGYTF
DNA: TGTGCCAGTAGTATACAGCAGGGGGCGGCTGGCTACACCTTC
size: .
D: TRBD1
J: TRBJ1-2
V: TRBV19

CDR3: CASTEGAREQFF
DNA: TGTGCCAGCACTGAGGGGGCGCGTGAGCAGTTCTTC
size: few
D: TRBD1
J: TRBJ2-1
V: TRBV28

CDR3: CASSRTGGIGELFF
DNA: TGTGCCAGCAGCCGGACAGGGGGTATCGGGGAGCTGTTTTTT
size: .
D: TRBD1
J: TRBJ2-2
V: TRBV7-2

CDR3: CASSLTGNSGNTIYF
DNA: TGTGCCAGCAGCCTAACAGGCAACTCTGGAAACACCATATATTTT
size: .
D: .
J: TRBJ1-3
V: TRBV5-6

CDR3: CASSFFQRNQETQYF
DNA: TGTGCCAGCAGTTTTTTTCAGAGGAACCAAGAGACCCAGTACTTC
size: .
D: .
J: TRBJ2-5
V: TRBV28

CDR3: CASSLSAGDRAYEQYF
DNA: TGTGCCAGCAGTTTATCTGCCGGGGACAGGGCCTACGAGCAGTACTTC
size: .
D: TRBD1
J: TRBJ2-7
V: TRBV27

CDR3: CASSSPPGQGGYTF
DNA: TGTGCCAGCAGCTCACCCCCGGGACAGGGCGGCTACACCTTC
size: .
D: TRBD1
J: TRBJ1-2
V: TRBV7-2

CDR3: CASSPQGGRAVDTQYF
DNA: TGTGCCAGCAGCCCTCAGGGCGGGAGGGCCGTAGATACGCAGTATTTT
size: .
D: TRBD2
J: TRBJ2-3
V: TRBV5-4

CDR3: CASSPRTETGELFF
DNA: TGTGCCAGCTCACCACGGACAGAGACCGGGGAGCTGTTTTTT
size: .
D: .
J: TRBJ2-2
V: TRBV18

CDR3: CAWSVQTDIRDTQYF
DNA: TGTGCCTGGAGTGTCCAGACAGATATCAGGGATACGCAGTATTTT
size: .
D: .
J: TRBJ2-3
V: TRBV30

CDR3: CASSFSSGAYTGGLFF
DNA: TGCGCCAGCAGCTTCTCTTCCGGGGCCTACACCGGGGGGCTGTTTTTT
size: .
D: .
J: TRBJ2-2
V: TRBV5-1

CDR3: CASSPGQQGASYEQYF
DNA: TGTGCCAGCAGCCCGGGTCAGCAGGGGGCATCCTACGAGCAGTACTTC
size: few
D: TRBD1
J: TRBJ2-7
V: TRBV13

CDR3: CASRQRAYNEEQFF
DNA: TGTGCCAGCAGGCAGCGTGCCTACAATGAGGAGCAGTTCTTC
size: .
D: .
J: TRBJ2-1
V: TRBV6-5

CDR3: CASSLLAALAAEQYF
DNA: TGTGCCAGCAGTTTATTAGCGGCGCTCGCAGCCGAGCAGTACTTC
size: .
D: .
J: TRBJ2-7
V: TRBV28

CDR3: CASSLDPGQTYEQYF
DNA: TGTGCCAGCAGCTTAGACCCGGGACAGACCTACGAGCAGTACTTC
size: .
D: TRBD1
J: TRBJ2-7
V: TRBV7-2

CDR3: CASSPRGGAQETQYF
DNA: TGTGCCAGCAGCCCTCGTGGCGGGGCACAAGAGACCCAGTACTTC
size: .
D: .
J: TRBJ2-5
V: TRBV6-5

CDR3: CASSSDYTDTQYF
DNA: TGTGCCAGCAGTTCGGACTACACAGATACGCAGTATTTT
size: .
D: .
J: TRBJ2-3
V: TRBV2

CDR3: CAISELGRSDYEQYF
DNA: TGTGCCATCAGTGAGTTAGGCAGGTCGGACTACGAGCAGTACTTC
size: .
D: .
J: TRBJ2-7
V: TRBV10-3

CDR3: CASSSSGSTYNEQFF
DNA: TGTGCCAGCAGCTCGAGCGGGAGTACCTACAATGAGCAGTTCTTC
size: .
D: TRBD2
J: TRBJ2-1
V: TRBV9

CDR3: CASSSGSGVETQYF
DNA: TGTGCCAGCAGCTCGGGGAGTGGGGTGGAGACCCAGTACTTC
size: .
D: .
J: TRBJ2-5
V: TRBV7-9

CDR3: CASSPPAGWTTDTQYF
DNA: TGTGCCAGCAGCCCCCCGGCAGGGTGGACCACAGATACGCAGTATTTT
size: .
D: .
J: TRBJ2-3
V: TRBV27

CDR3: CASRLPAGQGAEAFF
DNA: TGTGCCAGTAGGCTCCCGGCGGGACAGGGGGCAGAAGCTTTCTTT
size: few
D: TRBD1
J: TRBJ1-1
V: TRBV19

CDR3: CASSLGDRGDQPQHF
DNA: TGTGCCAGCAGCTTGGGGGACAGGGGCGATCAGCCCCAGCATTTT
size: .
D: TRBD1
J: TRBJ1-5
V: TRBV5-6

CDR3: CASSRIDSLGDTQYF
DNA: TGTGCCAGCAGTCGGATAGACAGCCTGGGAGATACGCAGTATTTT
size: .
D: .
J: TRBJ2-3
V: TRBV7-6

CDR3: CASSPTPIAGDSYNEQFF
DNA: TGTGCCAGTAGTCCGACACCAATAGCGGGGGACTCCTACAATGAGCAGTTCTTC
size: .
D: TRBD2
J: TRBJ2-1
V: TRBV19

CDR3: CASSLSFGGIGWEAFF
DNA: TGTGCCAGCAGCTTGAGCTTCGGAGGGATTGGATGGGAAGCTTTCTTT
size: .
D: .
J: TRBJ1-1
V: TRBV7-2

CDR3: CASRPESTNYGYTF
DNA: TGTGCCAGCAGACCGGAGTCAACTAACTATGGCTACACCTTC
size: few
D: .
J: TRBJ1-2
V: TRBV2

CDR3: CASGGDTGELFF
DNA: TGTGCCAGCGGAGGGGACACCGGGGAGCTGTTTTTT
size: .
D: .
J: TRBJ2-2
V: TRBV28

CDR3: CASSLDRGNEQYF
DNA: TGTGCCAGCAGCTTGGACAGGGGTAACGAGCAGTACTTC
size: .
D: TRBD1
J: TRBJ2-7
V: TRBV7-9

CDR3: CASSLRERRPGELFF
DNA: TGTGCCAGCAGCTTGAGGGAGAGAAGGCCCGGGGAGCTGTTTTTT
size: .
D: .
J: TRBJ2-2
V: TRBV5-4

CDR3: CASSMKNLWYEQYF
DNA: TGTGCCAGTAGTATGAAGAACCTATGGTACGAGCAGTACTTC
size: .
D: .
J: TRBJ2-7
V: TRBV19

CDR3: CASRQLYNSPLHF
DNA: TGTGCCAGCAGACAGCTCTATAATTCACCCCTCCACTTT
size: .
D: .
J: TRBJ1-6
V: TRBV28

CDR3: CASSQDLAGGPDTQYF
DNA: TGCGCCAGCAGCCAAGATCTAGCGGGGGGGCCAGATACGCAGTATTTT
size: .
D: TRBD2
J: TRBJ2-3
V: TRBV4-3

CDR3: CASSPRGGVYNEQFF
DNA: TGCGCCAGCAGCCCTCGAGGGGGCGTCTACAATGAGCAGTTCTTC
size: .
D: TRBD1
J: TRBJ2-1
V: TRBV5-1

CDR3: CASSLNGGPSYYGYTF
DNA: TGTGCCAGCAGTTTAAACGGGGGGCCTTCCTACTATGGCTACACCTTC
size: few
D: .
J: TRBJ1-2
V: TRBV27